This TCR beta chain is drawn from a study of shared clonotypes between healthy human individuals. Study overall: CD8 memory received one plate per donor, CD8 naive two, CD4 memory three and CD4 naive three. Study-level findings and limits: Limitation of the genetic and exposure-history diversity represented came from the few donors.

Germline V CDR1 and CDR2: SGHVS, FNYEAQ. The V and J ends lost 5 bases and 0 bases, in that order; junction bases with no gene match: 4. The CDR3 is 15 residues long. The deep-level immunoSEQ assay was used. Here immunoSEQ multiplex PCR was the method, and the copy in TCRdb shows in-frame clones only, minus some. The sample includes around 1.5 million clones, 95% to 99% seen only once; the top ten take approximately 0.45%. This clone was seen just once. Antigen unknown. This chain uses TRBV7-6 with TRBJ2-3; 8 bases map to TRBD1. The sample was naive CD4+ T cells sorted from blood. Sample subset: CD45RA+ positively selected. The clonotype comes from a young man in good health. CDR3 sequence reads: CASSPRTGSTDTQYF. The CDR3 coding sequence is TGTGCCAGCAGCCCGAGGACAGGGAGCACAGATACGCAGTATTTT.